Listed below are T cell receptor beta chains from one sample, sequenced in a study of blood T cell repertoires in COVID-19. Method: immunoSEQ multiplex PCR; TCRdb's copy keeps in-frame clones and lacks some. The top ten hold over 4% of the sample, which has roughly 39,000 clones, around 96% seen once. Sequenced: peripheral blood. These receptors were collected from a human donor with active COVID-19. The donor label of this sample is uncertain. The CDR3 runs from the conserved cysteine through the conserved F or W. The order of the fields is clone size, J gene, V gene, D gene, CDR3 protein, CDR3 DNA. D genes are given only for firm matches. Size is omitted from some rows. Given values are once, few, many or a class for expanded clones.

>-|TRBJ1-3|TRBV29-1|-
CSVEQGDPGNTIYF
TGCAGCGTTGAACAAGGGGATCCTGGAAACACCATATATTTT
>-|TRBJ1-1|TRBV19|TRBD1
CASSTGGEWTEAFF
TGTGCCAGTAGCACAGGGGGCGAGTGGACTGAAGCTTTCTTT
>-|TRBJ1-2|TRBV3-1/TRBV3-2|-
CASSSAGPTYGYTF
TGTGCCAGCAGCTCAGCGGGGCCCACATATGGCTACACCTTC
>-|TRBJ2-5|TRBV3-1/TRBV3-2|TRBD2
CASSQGTSGGQETQYF
TGTGCCAGCAGCCAAGGGACTAGCGGGGGACAAGAGACCCAGTACTTC
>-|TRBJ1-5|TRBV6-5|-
CASTGEGGQPQHF
TGTGCCAGCACCGGGGAGGGGGGTCAGCCCCAGCATTTT
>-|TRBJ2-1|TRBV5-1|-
CASSLRVGGPGNEQFF
TGCGCCAGCAGCTTGCGGGTCGGGGGGCCGGGCAATGAGCAGTTCTTC
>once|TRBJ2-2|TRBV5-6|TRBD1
CASRVGQGSGELFF
TGTGCCAGCAGAGTAGGACAGGGGTCCGGGGAGCTGTTTTTT
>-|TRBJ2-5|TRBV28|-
CASSKSFRTSRETQYF
TGTGCCAGCAGTAAGTCCTTTCGAACTAGCAGAGAGACCCAGTACTTC
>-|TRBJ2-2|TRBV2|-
CASSVTEVYTGELFF
TGTGCCAGCAGTGTGACAGAGGTTTACACCGGGGAGCTGTTTTTT
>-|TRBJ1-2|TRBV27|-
CASTPGRESYGYTF
TGTGCCAGCACCCCGGGGCGGGAGTCCTATGGCTACACCTTC
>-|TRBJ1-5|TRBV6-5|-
CASGKGREQPQHF
TGTGCCAGCGGTAAGGGGAGGGAACAGCCCCAGCATTTT
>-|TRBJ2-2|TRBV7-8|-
CASSLGARDSEIVWTGELFF
TGTGCCAGCAGCTTAGGGGCGAGGGACTCGGAGATTGTGTGGACCGGGGAGCTGTTTTTT
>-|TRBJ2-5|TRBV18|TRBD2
CASSPLGSGAQETQYF
TGTGCCAGCTCACCTCTAGGTAGCGGGGCCCAAGAGACCCAGTACTTC
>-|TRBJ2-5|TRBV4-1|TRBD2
CASSPTRERELQETQYF
TGCGCCAGCAGCCCCACCCGTGAGCGGGAGCTCCAAGAGACCCAGTACTTC
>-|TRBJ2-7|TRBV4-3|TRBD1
CASSPGQGAGGYEQYF
TGCGCCAGCAGCCCCGGTCAGGGGGCAGGAGGCTACGAGCAGTACTTC
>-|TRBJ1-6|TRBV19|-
CASHVGGSPLHF
TGTGCCAGTCATGTGGGGGGTTCACCCCTCCACTTT
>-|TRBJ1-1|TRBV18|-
CASSPRRDTEAFF
TGTGCCAGCTCACCACGGAGGGACACTGAAGCTTTCTTT
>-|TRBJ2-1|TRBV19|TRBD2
CASSIWSSGSTEQFF
TGTGCCAGTAGTATTTGGTCTAGCGGGAGTACTGAGCAGTTCTTC
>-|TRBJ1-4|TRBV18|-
CASSPGGVGEKLFF
TGTGCCAGCTCACCGGGGGGGGTCGGTGAAAAACTGTTTTTT
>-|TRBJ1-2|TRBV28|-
CASSLHYVRDSNYGYTF
TGTGCCAGCAGCCTACATTATGTCAGGGACTCTAACTATGGCTACACCTTC
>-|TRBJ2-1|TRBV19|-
CASSIVLYREWDEQFF
TGTGCCAGTAGTATAGTACTTTACAGGGAATGGGATGAGCAGTTCTTC
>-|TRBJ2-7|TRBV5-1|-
CASSPELDYEQYF
TGCGCCAGCAGCCCCGAACTAGACTACGAGCAGTACTTC
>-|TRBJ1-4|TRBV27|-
CASSLFHSTNEKLFF
TGTGCCAGCAGTTTATTCCATTCAACTAATGAAAAACTGTTTTTT
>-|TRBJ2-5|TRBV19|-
CASSSRDSYQETQYF
TGTGCCAGTAGTTCCCGGGACTCCTACCAAGAGACCCAGTACTTC
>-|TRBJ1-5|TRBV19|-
CASSTYSMRNQPQHF
TGTGCCAGTAGTACCTATTCCATGAGGAATCAGCCCCAGCATTTT
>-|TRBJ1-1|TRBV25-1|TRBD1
CASSAPGQGEAFF
TGTGCCAGCAGTGCCCCTGGACAGGGAGAAGCTTTCTTT
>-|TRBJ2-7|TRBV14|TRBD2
CASSPSLAGGHIEQYF
TGTGCCAGCAGCCCTTCTTTAGCGGGGGGACATATCGAGCAGTACTTC
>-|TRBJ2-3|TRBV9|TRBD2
CASSRGASGTQDTQYF
TGTGCCAGCAGCCGCGGAGCTAGCGGGACTCAAGATACGCAGTATTTT
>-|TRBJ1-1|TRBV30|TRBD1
CAWSNPRGLHTEAFF
TGTGCCTGGAGTAATCCGAGGGGGCTGCACACTGAAGCTTTCTTT
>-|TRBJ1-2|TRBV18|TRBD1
CASSPDRDYGYTF
TGTGCCAGCTCACCAGACAGGGACTATGGCTACACCTTC
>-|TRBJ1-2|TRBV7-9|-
CASRTSDTAAGYTF
TGTGCCAGCAGGACCTCGGACACGGCCGCGGGCTACACCTTC
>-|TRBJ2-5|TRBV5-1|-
CASSYKETQYF
TGCGCCAGCAGCTACAAAGAGACCCAGTACTTC
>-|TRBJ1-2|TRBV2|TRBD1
CASSPRGTGTGGYTF
TGTGCCAGCAGTCCCCGAGGGACAGGGACCGGCGGCTACACCTTC
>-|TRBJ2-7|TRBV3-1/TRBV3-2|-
CASSQDGGYEQYF
TGTGCCAGCAGCCAAGACGGGGGATACGAGCAGTACTTC
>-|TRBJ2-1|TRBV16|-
CASSQSRTSNNEQFF
TGTGCCAGCAGCCAATCAAGGACATCGAACAATGAGCAGTTCTTC
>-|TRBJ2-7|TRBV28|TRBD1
CASTSGQVLTRSSYEQYF
TGTGCCAGCACCTCGGGACAGGTATTAACAAGGAGCTCCTACGAGCAGTACTTC
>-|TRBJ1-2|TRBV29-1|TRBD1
CSVRTGALNYGYTF
TGCAGCGTAAGGACAGGGGCACTCAACTATGGCTACACCTTC
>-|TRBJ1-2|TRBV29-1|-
CSVDLSVGDYGYTF
TGCAGCGTTGACCTATCCGTAGGGGACTATGGCTACACCTTC
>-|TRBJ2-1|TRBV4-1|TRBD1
CASSQPVGQNNNEQFF
TGCGCCAGCAGCCAACCAGTGGGACAGAACAACAATGAGCAGTTCTTC
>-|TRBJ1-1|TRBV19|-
CASSVPLMSNTEAFF
TGTGCCAGTTCGGTTCCCTTAATGTCGAACACTGAAGCTTTCTTT
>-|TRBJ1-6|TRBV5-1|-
CASSHPRGAGVDSPLHF
TGCGCCAGCAGCCACCCGCGGGGGGCAGGGGTGGATTCACCCCTCCACTTT
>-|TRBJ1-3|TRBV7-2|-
CASSWGREGNTIYF
TGTGCCAGCAGCTGGGGGCGCGAAGGAAACACCATATATTTT
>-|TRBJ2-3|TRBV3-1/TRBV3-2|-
CASSRGGTFTDTQYF
TGTGCCAGCAGCCGCGGAGGCACTTTCACAGATACGCAGTATTTT
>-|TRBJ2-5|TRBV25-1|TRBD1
CASKVQDRGDGETQYF
TGTGCCAGCAAGGTTCAGGACAGGGGAGATGGGGAGACCCAGTACTTC